This passage covers 16 T cell receptor beta chains from one sample sequenced in a study of cytomegalovirus exposure and HLA in healthy donors. A multiplex PCR was run with 60 Vbeta primers and 13 Jbeta primers. Assay: immunoSEQ multiplex PCR; the TCRdb copy retains only in-frame clones and omits some. The sample gives roughly 100,000 clones, approximately 84% of which show up once; approximately 5.6% is in the top ten. Sequenced sample: PBMCs. Receptors were obtained from a woman aged 18-30 years in good health and CMV-seropositive.

The chain joins TRBV7-2 to TRBJ2-7; 10 positions agree with TRBD2. The CDR3 has 17 amino acids. The V and J ends lost 1 base and 5 bases, in that order; junction bases with no gene match: 11. In germline, CDR1 is SGHTA, CDR2 FQGNSA. DNA for the CDR3: TGTGCCAGCAGCTTAGAGTCTAGCGGGAGTACGGGCCACGAGCAGTACTTC. Translation: CASSLESSGSTGHEQYF.

Notes on this clone: One junction end disagrees with the germline gene, perhaps due to a read error. The chain is built from TRBV11-2 and TRBJ2-7; 11 bases are shared with TRBD2. From germline, CDR1 is SGHAT and CDR2 FQNNGV. The CDR3 has 14 residues. The CDR3 region is CASSLAGGLHEQYF. The DNA for the CDR3 is TGTGCCAGCAGTTTAGCGGGAGGGCTCCACGAGCAGTACTTC.

The chain has TRBV6-6 and TRBJ2-1; D not resolved. The CDR3 has 14 residues. Trimming took off 8 bases at V and 0 bases at J, with 11 bases between the two ends. Looked up from germline, CDR1 is MNHNY and CDR2 is SVGAGI (reference sequence). DNA for the CDR3: TGTGCCAGCTCTTCTAGGAGCTCCTACAATGAGCAGTTCTTC. Its translation is CASSSRSSYNEQFF.

Here the CDR3 DNA reads TGTGCCAGTAGTATAGATGGGAGCTCCTATAATTCACCCCTCCACTTT. Its protein is CASSIDGSSYNSPLHF. J is TRBJ1-6 and V is TRBV19; no clear D gene. The CDR3 has 16 amino acids. V gave up 0 bases and J gave up 0 bases, with 6 bases separating them. Germline V CDR1 and CDR2: LNHDA, SQIVND (reference sequence).

The chain joins TRBV27 to TRBJ1-1, with D unresolved. V shed 3 bases and J shed 4 bases, with 12 bases lying between them. The CDR3 covers 14 residues. Germline V gives CDR1 MNHEY, CDR2 SMNVEV (reference sequence). The CDR3 nucleotides read TGTGCCAGCAGTTTTGGGAGTTTTAGCACTGAAGCTTTCTTT. This sequence encodes CASSFGSFSTEAFF.

This clone was detected a few times. CDR3 in amino acids: CASSYGGVNTEAFF. DNA for the CDR3: TGTGCCAGCAGTTATGGGGGGGTAAACACTGAAGCTTTCTTT. The V and J genes are TRBV6-5 and TRBJ1-1; D may be TRBD1 (5 bases). This CDR3 region has 14 residues. Germline-derived CDR1 and CDR2 are MNHEY and SVGAGI. V lost 3 bases and J lost 2, with 10 bases in between.

The chain uses TRBV5-1 and TRBJ2-7, with TRBD2 matching 12 bases. CDR1 is SGHRS and CDR2 is YFSETQ in the germline V gene. This CDR3 has 15 amino acids. V shed 5 bases and J 0 bases; nucleotides not matched to a gene: 3. The CDR3 DNA follows: TGCGCCAGCAGAAGACTAGCGGGAGACTCCTACGAGCAGTACTTC. It is translated as CASRRLAGDSYEQYF.

This chain connects TRBV12-5 to TRBJ2-3, with D perhaps matching TRBD2 (5 bases). CDR1 and CDR2 from the germline V gene are LGHNT and FRNRAP. This CDR3 spans 16 amino acids. V lost 3 bases, J lost 2 bases, and 15 bases lay in between. The CDR3 loop is CASGLSSAANTDTQYF. The CDR3, as DNA: TGTGCTAGTGGTTTAAGTAGCGCCGCTAACACAGATACGCAGTATTTT.

The chain combines TRBV12-5 with TRBJ2-1; TRBD1 agrees at 9 bases. The J segment lost 0 bases and the V segment lost 8 bases, leaving 11 bases of the junction unmatched. The CDR3 has 17 residues. Germline assignment: CDR1 LGHNT and CDR2 FRNRAP. The CDR3 protein is CASSWTGATSSYNEQFF. DNA of the CDR3: TGTGCTAGTTCTTGGACAGGGGCAACGAGCTCCTACAATGAGCAGTTCTTC.

The chain is built from TRBV5-4 and TRBJ1-2, with D maybe TRBD1 (6 bases). The V gene's germline CDR1 is SGHNT and CDR2 YYREEE (reference sequence). V was trimmed by 0 bases and J by 4 bases, leaving 16 bases between them. The CDR3 runs 16 residues. The CDR3 reads CASSLGTVGLGYGYTF. Here the CDR3 DNA reads TGTGCCAGCAGCTTGGGGACAGTGGGTCTTGGCTATGGCTACACCTTC.

J is TRBJ1-2 and V is TRBV2; maybe TRBD1 (5 bases). The germline gives CDR1 SNHLY, CDR2 FYNNEI. The CDR3 has 13 residues. V lost 11 bases, J lost 4 bases, and 17 bases lay in between. The CDR3 DNA reads as TGTGCCTCCCGAGATGACAGCCCCTATGGCTACACCTTC. Its protein product is CASRDDSPYGYTF.

V usage is TRBV11-2 and J usage is TRBJ1-3; D possibly corresponds to TRBD1 (5 bases). Looked up from germline, CDR1 is SGHAT and CDR2 is FQNNGV. This CDR3 contains 13 residues. Trimming shortened V by 8 bases and J by 0 bases, and 8 bases separated the two germline ends. The CDR3 reads CASRQSSGNTIYF. The DNA of the CDR3 is TGTGCCAGCCGACAGAGCTCTGGAAACACCATATATTTT.

The V and J genes are TRBV9 and TRBJ2-1; a possible D gene is TRBD1 (6 bases). V was trimmed by 4 bases and J by 0 bases, leaving 11 bases between them. The CDR3 is 15 residues long. Germline lookup yields CDR1 SGDLS and CDR2 YYNGEE. The CDR3 DNA sequence: TGTGCCAGCAGCCAAGCAGGGGTCTCCTACAATGAGCAGTTCTTC. It is translated as CASSQAGVSYNEQFF.

The V call is TRBV6-6, the J call TRBJ1-5, with 9 nucleotides matching TRBD1. Germline CDR1 and CDR2: MNHNY and SVGAGI (reference sequence). The CDR3 totals 15 residues. Unmatched junction bases numbered 3, after V lost 2 bases and J lost 4 bases. The chain's CDR3 is CASSYPGQGNQPQHF. The CDR3 region has the DNA TGTGCCAGCAGTTACCCCGGACAGGGGAATCAGCCCCAGCATTTT.

The chain combines TRBV25-1 with TRBJ2-1; D gene unclear. With 3 bases removed from V and 0 bases from J, the gap between germline ends came to 12 bases. Germline CDR1 MGHDK, CDR2 SYGVNS. This CDR3 contains 16 residues. CDR3 residues: CASSDNSPSSYNEQFF. CDR3 nucleotide sequence: TGTGCCAGCAGTGATAACTCCCCAAGCTCCTACAATGAGCAGTTCTTC.

The V call is TRBV2, the J call TRBJ2-7; 7 positions agree with TRBD2. From germline, CDR1 is SNHLY and CDR2 FYNNEI. This CDR3 contains 14 residues. V gave up 5 bases and J gave up 0 bases; unmatched junction bases: 4. CDR3 residues: CASSPGGSSYEQYF. In DNA, the CDR3 is TGTGCCAGCAGTCCCGGGGGGAGCTCCTACGAGCAGTACTTC.